What follows describes a single TCR beta chain. What antigen it recognizes has not been identified. The CDR3 end shows no conserved phenylalanine or tryptophan, and so a read error is likely. The data are from a study (dated by TCRdb to the early 2010s). The germline V gene (reference sequence) supplies CDR1 DFQATT and CDR2 SNEGSKA. The V and J ends are trimmed by 0 bases and 7 bases, leaving 13 bases between them. The CDR3 numbers 14 amino acids, ends counted. Only the CDR3 region is kept as DNA, spanning 42 bases read in frame from base 1. TCRdb lists the instrument as Illumina Genome Analyzer IIx. Using fastp at Q25 and MiXCR, TCRdb reprocessed the public reads and kept productive beta chains. A single entry per CDR3 protein holds the most common genes and DNA from its merged rows. This sample lists some 15,000 distinct CDR3 sequences; about 38% were detected once. About 15% of the sample comes from the top ten.

The receptor comes from a human donor. The specimen sequenced was blood. Recombination connected TRBV20-1 to TRBJ1-5; perhaps TRBD1 is the D gene, with 6 bases matching. In nucleotide form, the sequence is TGCAGTGCTAGAGACTCAGGGGTAGGGCAGCCCCAGCATTTA. The resulting protein is CSARDSGVGQPQHL.